This T cell receptor (beta chain) was documented in a study of shared clonotypes between healthy human individuals. The assay was immunoSEQ multiplex PCR, and TCRdb's table has in-frame clones only and misses some. The sample holds some 500,000 clones, about 80% seen once. Germline CDR1 is LNHDA and CDR2 is SQIVND (reference sequence). V was clipped by 4 bases and J by 3 bases, with 15 bases between them. This CDR3 contains 16 residues. Specimen: PBMCs. This chain joins TRBV19 and TRBJ1-4, with D uncertain. The sequence derives from a woman aged 40 to 50 in good health. Some clones in this sample may be carry-over from other donors' samples. The DNA for the CDR3 is TGTGCCAGTAGTACCCCCGGGGATAAGGCTAATGAAAAACTGTTTTTT. Translating it yields CASSTPGDKANEKLFF.